The entry that follows covers one T cell receptor (beta chain) sequence. Its target is unknown. It was with a sample-barcoded 5' primer and a J-beta primer mix that a second PCR of roughly 7 to 12 cycles was run. TCRdb reprocessed the 5' RACE reads via MiXCR and lists one record per CDR3 protein. The table shows about 620,000 distinct CDR3 sequences, with approximately 21% occurring only once. This record comes from a study of blood T cells in healthy people across ages. The wider study: Per two T cells, template switching captured roughly one barcoded beta molecule. Study-wide findings and caveats: Those diversity estimates obtained from one million T cells were thought to be underestimates.

The V and J ends lost 9 bases and 3 bases, in that order; junction bases with no gene match: 14. CDR1 is MRHNA and CDR2 is SNTAGT in the germline V gene. CDR3 length: 19 residues. Extractions gave at least 6 micrograms of total RNA per sample. Sequencing input: blood. The sequence came from a man in his 70s in good health. The rearrangement joins TRBV6-4 to TRBJ2-1; 16 bases fit TRBD2. The CDR3 protein is CASPPVGLAGGPGYNEQFF. CDR3 sequence (DNA): TGTGCCAGTCCCCCTGTGGGACTAGCGGGAGGGCCTGGCTACAATGAGCAGTTCTTC.